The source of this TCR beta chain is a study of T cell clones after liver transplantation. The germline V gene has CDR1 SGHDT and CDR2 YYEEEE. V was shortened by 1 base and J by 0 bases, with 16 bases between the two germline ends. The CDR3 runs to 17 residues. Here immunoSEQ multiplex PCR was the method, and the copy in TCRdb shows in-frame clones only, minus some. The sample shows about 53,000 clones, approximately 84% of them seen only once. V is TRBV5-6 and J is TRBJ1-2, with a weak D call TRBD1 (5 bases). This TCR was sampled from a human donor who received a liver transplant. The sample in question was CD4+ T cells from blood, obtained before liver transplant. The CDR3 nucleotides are TGTGCCAGCAGCTTGTTATCAGGGTATGAGGCTAACTATGGCTACACCTTC. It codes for CASSLLSGYEANYGYTF.